These T cell receptor beta chains were read from a single sample in a study of graft-versus-host responses after intestinal transplantation. Antigen specificity for these receptors is unknown. The data were produced by immunoSEQ multiplex PCR, yet TCRdb's version contains in-frame clones alone and is incomplete. The sample consists of tens of thousands of clones, 94% of them appearing once. The specimen comprised unstimulated CD4+ T cells sorted from spleen or lymph node cells, sampled before transplant. These receptors all stem from a human donor who was the organ donor for an intestinal transplant. CDR3s include the opening cysteine and the closing phenylalanine or tryptophan. The order of the fields is J gene, V gene, clone size, D gene, CDR3 DNA, CDR3 protein. A D gene is named only where the DNA matches it firmly. The size field is filled for only some rows; it gives once, few, many or a size class.

>TRBJ2-2|TRBV7-3|NA|NA
TGTGCCAGCAGCTCCCAGCCCGGGGAGCTGTTTTTT
CASSSQPGELFF
>TRBJ2-1|TRBV7-9|NA|TRBD1
TGTGCCAGCAGCGATGCCCGTTTGGGACAGGCGATTTCCTACAATGAGCAGTTCTTC
CASSDARLGQAISYNEQFF
>TRBJ2-3|TRBV2|once|NA
TGTGCCAGCACCGGGGGGCCTACAGATACGCAGTATTTT
CASTGGPTDTQYF
>TRBJ1-2|TRBV5-4|NA|NA
TGTGCCAGCAGCTTCAGGGTGGACGGGGGCTACACCTTC
CASSFRVDGGYTF
>TRBJ2-1|TRBV19|NA|TRBD2
TGTGCCAGTAGTACGATGGGACTAGCGGGGGGAAAGTATGAGCAGTTCTTC
CASSTMGLAGGKYEQFF
>TRBJ1-1|TRBV10-1|once|TRBD1
TGCGCCAGCAGTCCCGGGACAGGGGTAGCGGCTTTCTTT
CASSPGTGVAAFF
>TRBJ2-6|TRBV5-1|once|NA
TGCGCCAGCAGCTTGGTCGGGGCTGGGGCCAACGTCCTGACTTTC
CASSLVGAGANVLTF
>TRBJ2-7|TRBV7-9|NA|TRBD1
TGTGCCAGCAGCTACGGACAGGGGAGCTACGAGCAGTACTTC
CASSYGQGSYEQYF
>TRBJ1-6|TRBV11-3|NA|NA
TGTGCCAGCAGCTTATCTCTAGGGTTCAACTCACCCCTCCACTTT
CASSLSLGFNSPLHF
>TRBJ1-3|TRBV7-2|NA|NA
TGTGCCAGCAGCTCCTCCGTCGGGGCTGGAAACACCATATATTTT
CASSSSVGAGNTIYF
>TRBJ2-3|TRBV5-1|NA|NA
TGCGCCAGCAGCTTGGTCGGGCTTAGCACAGATACGCAGTATTTT
CASSLVGLSTDTQYF
>TRBJ1-2|TRBV6-6|NA|NA
TGTGCCAGCAGCTTTCGACAGGTTGGGTATGGCTACACCTTC
CASSFRQVGYGYTF
>TRBJ2-3|TRBV2|NA|NA
TGTGCCAGCAGTCTAAGACAGACAGATACGCAGTATTTT
CASSLRQTDTQYF
>TRBJ1-1|TRBV6-5|NA|NA
TGTGCCAGCACCCTGACAGAGAACACTGAAGCTTTCTTT
CASTLTENTEAFF
>TRBJ1-1|TRBV20-1|NA|NA
TGCAGTGCGGACAACACTGAAGCTTTCTTT
CSADNTEAFF
>TRBJ2-6|TRBV10-3|once|TRBD1
TGTGCCATCAGCCACCCGGGACAGGCATTCTCTGGGGCCAACGTCCTGACTTTC
CAISHPGQAFSGANVLTF
>TRBJ2-5|TRBV7-6|NA|TRBD1
TGTGCCAGCAGCTTCCAACAGGGGTGGGAGACCCAGTACTTC
CASSFQQGWETQYF
>TRBJ2-7|TRBV2|NA|NA
TGTGCCAGCAGTGCTCGGGTGGGGTCTGACTCCTACGAGCAGTACTTC
CASSARVGSDSYEQYF
>TRBJ1-5|TRBV4-2|NA|NA
TGTGCCAGCAGCCAAGATCTTGAGTATCAGCCCCAGCATTTT
CASSQDLEYQPQHF
>TRBJ1-2|TRBV15|NA|TRBD1
TGTGCCACCAGCGCGGGACAGGCCGGCTATGGCTACACCTTC
CATSAGQAGYGYTF
>TRBJ2-1|TRBV9|NA|NA
TGTGCCAGCAGCGCCAGAGGGGGGGGCTATGAGCAGTTCTTC
CASSARGGGYEQFF
>TRBJ2-5|TRBV6-6|NA|NA
TGTGCCAGCAGTTACTCAGCCGGAGGAGGGACCCAGTACTTC
CASSYSAGGGTQYF
>TRBJ1-1|TRBV10-2|NA|NA
TGCGCCAGCAGCCAAGGCGGGGGTAGAAACACTGAAGCTTTCTTT
CASSQGGGRNTEAFF
>TRBJ2-1|TRBV5-4|NA|TRBD2
TGTGCCAGCAGTAAAGACCCGGGGGGGCAATACAATGAGCAGTTCTTC
CASSKDPGGQYNEQFF
>TRBJ1-5|TRBV21-1|NA|NA
TGTGCCAGCAGCAGGGCAACAGGCCAGCCCCAGCATTTT
CASSRATGQPQHF
>TRBJ2-1|TRBV6-6|NA|TRBD2
TGTGCCAGCAGTTACTCCGGGGGGGGCAGTAATGAGCAGTTCTTC
CASSYSGGGSNEQFF
>TRBJ2-1|TRBV11-3|NA|NA
TGTGCCAGCACCCTGGGGGGTGAGCAGTTCTTC
CASTLGGEQFF
>TRBJ1-3|TRBV30|NA|NA
TGTGCCTGGAGCAAGTCCTCTGGAAACACCATATATTTT
CAWSKSSGNTIYF